This passage covers 21 T cell receptor beta chains from one sample sequenced in a study of blood T cell repertoires in COVID-19. Clones were sequenced by immunoSEQ multiplex PCR, and TCRdb holds only the in-frame ones, with some missing. The sample contains 73,000 or so clones, just over 85% of which appear only once. Source material: peripheral blood. All receptors come from a man aged 25 to 40 with acute or convalescent COVID-19.

The chain uses TRBV6-6 and TRBJ2-2; the match to TRBD2 covers 7 bases. After removal of 2 bases from V and 5 bases from J, the junction contained 5 bases not matched to a gene. This CDR3 contains 15 residues. From germline, CDR1 is MNHNY and CDR2 SVGAGI (reference sequence). CDR3: CASSYRAGVTGELFF. The CDR3 DNA follows: TGTGCCAGCAGTTACCGGGCGGGAGTGACCGGGGAGCTGTTTTTT.

J is TRBJ2-5 and V is TRBV11-2, with D uncertain. Trimming left V 1 base short and J 5 bases short, with 11 bases between. The CDR3 spans 14 residues. Germline V gene sequence: CDR1 SGHAT, CDR2 FQNNGV. CDR3 amino acids: CASSLASLPETQYF. DNA for the CDR3: TGTGCCAGCAGCTTAGCATCCCTACCGGAGACCCAGTACTTC.

The gene calls are TRBV7-2 and TRBJ2-5; tentatively, D is TRBD1 (5 bases). Trimming took off 5 bases at V and 2 bases at J, with 9 bases between the two ends. CDR1 and CDR2 from the germline V gene are SGHTA and FQGNSA. The CDR3 is made up of 13 amino acids. The CDR3: CASSRHRQETQYF. The CDR3 DNA is TGTGCCAGCAGCAGACACAGGCAAGAGACCCAGTACTTC.

J is TRBJ2-5 and V is TRBV11-2; TRBD2 matches at 7 bases. The V gene's germline CDR1 is SGHAT and CDR2 FQNNGV. The CDR3 contains 16 residues. With 1 base clipped from V and 10 bases from J, the junction kept 15 bases outside the gene matches. The CDR3 DNA reads TGTGCCAGCAGCTTAGTAGCGGGCGGGAGCGACAGAGGCCAGTACTTC. This gives the protein CASSLVAGGSDRGQYF.

The V gene is TRBV27, the J gene TRBJ2-7; D unclear. Per the germline V gene, CDR1 is MNHEY and CDR2 is SMNVEV (reference sequence). The CDR3 spans 14 residues. V lost 4 bases, J lost 6 bases, and 16 bases lay in between. The CDR3, as DNA: TGTGCCAGCAGTTCCTACTCACCGGGTATCGAGCAGTACTTC. This encodes CASSSYSPGIEQYF.

The V gene is TRBV3-1 (or the pseudogene TRBV3-2), the J gene TRBJ2-7; D perhaps matches TRBD2 (7 bases). Germline CDR1 is LGHDT and CDR2 is YNNKEL (reference sequence). This CDR3 contains 15 residues. Trimming shortened V by 1 base and J by 3 bases, and 13 bases separated the two germline ends. The CDR3 DNA reads TGTGCCAGCAGCCAAGGTCCCGGGGGGCACTACGAGCAGTACTTC. Its protein is CASSQGPGGHYEQYF.

The chain links TRBV30 to TRBJ1-5; maybe TRBD1 (6 bases). Germline V CDR1 and CDR2: GTSNPN, SVGIG (reference sequence). Trimming cost V 0 bases and J 1 base, with 7 bases left between them. This CDR3 region has 14 residues. For the CDR3, the DNA is TGTGCCTGGAGTGTAGGGGGAAGCAATCAGCCCCAGCATTTT. Protein: CAWSVGGSNQPQHF.

This clone was seen a single time. The chain employs TRBV30 and TRBJ1-2, with 8 bases lining up with TRBD1. The length of the CDR3 is 12 residues. CDR1 and CDR2 from the germline V gene are GTSNPN and SVGIG (reference sequence). Unmatched junction bases numbered 4, after V lost 3 bases and J lost 7 bases. The CDR3 region is CAWRQGAGGYTF. The CDR3 DNA reads TGTGCCTGGAGGCAGGGGGCCGGTGGCTACACCTTC.

This sequence joins TRBV19 and TRBJ2-1; a possible D gene is TRBD2 (7 bases). Looked up from germline, CDR1 is LNHDA and CDR2 is SQIVND (reference sequence). V shed 7 bases and J shed 7 bases, with 14 bases lying between them. The CDR3 spans 13 residues. CDR3 DNA sequence: TGTGCCAGTAAGGGGGGGCGAAATAATGAGCAGTTCTTC. Amino acids: CASKGGRNNEQFF.

This chain links TRBV15 with TRBJ2-5; the match to TRBD2 covers 10 bases. The ends lost 5 bases at V and 9 bases at J; junction bases unmatched: 9. The CDR3 has 14 residues. The germline CDR1 and CDR2 sequences are LNHNV and YYDKDF (reference sequence). In DNA form, the CDR3 reads TGTGCCACCAGCGGAACCGGGACTAGCGTGTCCCAGTACTTC. The encoded protein is CATSGTGTSVSQYF.

V usage is TRBV11-2 and J usage is TRBJ2-7, with D perhaps matching TRBD1 (6 bases). Germline CDR1 and CDR2: SGHAT and FQNNGV. CDR3 size: 15 residues. The V gene lost 2 bases and the J gene lost 5 bases, with 16 bases spanning the gap. The CDR3: CASSLRDNGLDEQYF. The CDR3 bases are TGTGCCAGCAGCTTACGGGACAATGGGCTCGACGAGCAGTACTTC.

The chain has TRBV2 and TRBJ2-1, with D possibly being TRBD2 (6 bases). Germline CDR1 and CDR2: SNHLY and FYNNEI. V was cut by 8 bases and J by 7 bases, with 6 bases left in between. The CDR3 loop spans 10 amino acids. CDR3 protein: CASRGNEQFF. The CDR3 coding sequence is TGTGCCAGCCGGGGGAATGAGCAGTTCTTC.

The gene calls are TRBV6-5 and TRBJ2-1; no firm D call. The CDR3 consists of 11 residues. Per the germline V gene, CDR1 is MNHEY and CDR2 is SVGAGI. V was trimmed by 6 bases and J by 6 bases, leaving 6 bases between them. In DNA, the CDR3 is TGTGCCAGCAGCATCGGCAATGAGCAGTTCTTC. Translated, it gives CASSIGNEQFF.

V is TRBV7-8 and J is TRBJ2-1; tentatively, D is TRBD1 (9 bases). Per the germline V gene, CDR1 is SGHVS and CDR2 is FQNEAQ. Trimming pared 5 bases from V and 2 bases from J, leaving 25 bases between. The CDR3 sequence is 19 residues long. The CDR3 loop reads CASSPTGGTGRAAYNEQFF. The CDR3 nucleotides are TGTGCCAGCAGCCCGACGGGGGGGACAGGGAGGGCAGCCTACAATGAGCAGTTCTTC.

The genes are TRBV5-1 and TRBJ1-2; 7 bases agree with TRBD1. V lost 0 bases and J lost 4; bases outside the gene matches: 3. This CDR3 is built from 14 residues. Per germline, CDR1 SGHRS and CDR2 YFSETQ. CDR3 nucleotide sequence: TGCGCCAGCAGCTTGGGTACAGGGGCCTATGGCTACACCTTC. Its protein is CASSLGTGAYGYTF. Drawing the rest from reference TRBV5-1 and TRBJ1-2, the complete variable domain is KAGVTQTPRYLIKTRGQQVTLSCSPISGHRSVSWYQQTPGQGLQFLFEYFSETQRNKGNFPGRFSGRQFSNSRSEMNVSTLELGDSALYLCASSLGTGAYGYTFGSGTRLTVV.

This chain joins TRBV7-2 and TRBJ2-1; 11 bases are a match to TRBD2. Germline CDR1 is SGHTA and CDR2 is FQGNSA. The CDR3 has 18 amino acids. The V and J ends lost 5 bases and 4 bases, in that order; junction bases with no gene match: 13. The CDR3 region is CASSPIAGGPYRYNEQFF. The CDR3 nucleotides read TGTGCCAGCAGCCCCATAGCGGGAGGGCCATATAGGTACAATGAGCAGTTCTTC. Variable domain in full (rest from reference TRBV7-2 and TRBJ2-1): GAGVSQSPSNKVTEKGKDVELRCDPISGHTALYWYRQSLGQGLEFLIYFQGNSAPDKSGLPSDRFSAERTGGSVSTLTIQRTQQEDSAVYLCASSPIAGGPYRYNEQFFGPGTRLTVL.

The V call is TRBV19, the J call TRBJ2-2; TRBD2 matches at 8 bases. Per germline, CDR1 LNHDA and CDR2 SQIVND (reference sequence). Losses at the gene ends were 9 bases for V and 1 base for J; bases not matched to a gene: 7. The CDR3 is 15 amino acids. The CDR3 nucleotides are TGTGCCAGCGCGTCCAGCGGGGGGAACACCGGGGAGCTGTTTTTT. This encodes CASASSGGNTGELFF.

The chain recombines TRBV7-8 with TRBJ2-7, with a possible D match to TRBD1 (6 bases). V lost 7 bases, J lost 3 bases, and 22 bases lay in between. Germline assignment: CDR1 SGHVS and CDR2 FQNEAQ. The length of the CDR3 is 16 residues. The CDR3: CASTTGLTPNSYEQYF. The DNA of the CDR3 is TGTGCCAGCACAACAGGGCTAACCCCTAACAGCTACGAGCAGTACTTC.

This clone has just a few counts. The chain uses TRBV6-2 or TRBV6-3 and TRBJ2-3; 9 nucleotides match TRBD2. The V segment lost 2 bases and the J segment 0 bases; nucleotides outside the gene matches: 0. The CDR3 loop spans 15 amino acids. Germline-derived CDR1 and CDR2 are MNHEY and SVGEGT. Here the CDR3 reads CASSYTSGSTDTQYF. In DNA, the CDR3 is TGTGCCAGCAGTTACACTAGCGGGAGCACAGATACGCAGTATTTT.

The V call is TRBV30, the J call TRBJ2-2, with 10 bases matching TRBD2. J gave up 5 bases and V 7 bases, and 13 bases lay outside the gene matches. The germline V gene encodes CDR1 GTSNPN and CDR2 SVGIG (reference sequence). The CDR3 length is 16 residues. CDR3 DNA sequence: TGTGCCTCCCCGCGAAGCGGGAGGGCCCGAACCGGGGAGCTGTTTTTT. It codes for CASPRSGRARTGELFF.

The V and J genes are TRBV5-1 and TRBJ2-5; D not resolved. This CDR3 spans 13 amino acids. The germline V gene has CDR1 SGHRS and CDR2 YFSETQ. With 1 base removed from V and 1 base from J, the gap between germline ends came to 5 bases. The CDR3 region is CASSLYSQETQYF. In DNA, the CDR3 is TGCGCCAGCAGCTTGTACTCCCAAGAGACCCAGTACTTC.